The entry below gives a single T cell receptor (beta chain) sequence along with its context. Which antigen it targets is not known. No much larger clone exists at a distance of one base, and base qualities are not known. TCR CDR3 regions were amplified from genomic DNA by multiplex PCR using the deep immunoSEQ assay. For each cell subset, the extracted genomic DNA was distributed evenly across all wells of several immunoSEQ 96-well plates, and each plate served as one replicate. For unsorted PBMC, around 290 ng of genomic DNA, equivalent to around 30,000 T cell genomes, went into each replicate PCR. Ten immunoSEQ deep assay plates were used to sequence the unsorted PBMC genomic DNA. Purified libraries were measured with a Qubit 3.0 fluorometer, size-checked on a Bioanalyzer 2100, and measured again with the KAPA Library Quantification kit. Every immunoSEQ 96-well plate was sequenced on a separate single-read 150-cycle Illumina NextSeq 550 flow cell. The original methods were these. The immunoSEQ output contained only junctional sequences without quality scores, so filtering could not match that applied to full-length reads. Sequences were annotated with PyIR, a Python wrapper for IgBLAST v1.9, using IMGT germline references to assign V/J genes and CDR3. Any read was removed if the V/J assignment was weak (E-value above 1e-6), the CDR3 was missing, or the read contained stop codons, out-of-frame junctions, or ambiguous translated residues. A V3J clonotype was defined by an identical inferred V gene, J gene, and CDR3 amino acid sequence. Percentage overlap between repertoires was calculated by dividing the number of shared unique clonotypes by the size of the smaller repertoire. Repertoire richness was assessed with RTK rarefaction, the Chao1 estimator, and Recon v2.1 estimates of unobserved clonotypes. TCRdb retrieved this table from immuneACCESS and kept in-frame rearrangements only. Not all clones are present; in checked studies, unresolved V genes account for under half, and no reason is known for the remainder. From that table come the V and J calls and clone size; the DNA was used to work out D and trimming. This sample lists about half a million clones; about four fifths were detected once. Of the sample, 10% to 15% is held by the ten largest clones.

This record comes from a study of shared clonotypes between healthy human individuals (dated by TCRdb to 2020 to 2021). Some background on the complete study: The cohort comprised two women and a few men aged 18 to 49 years. To estimate repertoire size and how much clonotypes are shared between individuals, the study performed deep sequencing of blood TCR repertoires from a few healthy adults. Different laboratories and diverse techniques were used to prepare libraries and sequence TCR repertoires, to increase sequencing depth and limit assay-specific biases. Leukapheresis yielded between about 0.85 and 10 billion PBMCs per donor.

The donors were healthy, HIV-negative adults with no recently reported acute infections or vaccinations. Only Caucasian adults living in Nashville, Tennessee, USA were represented among the donors. For unsorted samples, 90 million or so PBMCs were counted and genomic DNA was extracted with the QIAamp DNA Blood Mini kit. Blood was collected by leukapheresis, and PBMCs were isolated by Ficoll-Histopaque density gradient centrifugation and then cryopreserved in liquid nitrogen vapor phase. Broad study findings and their caveats: Sampling was restricted to blood, and TCR repertoires in tissue are likely to differ from TCR repertoires in blood. Based on pairwise subsampling, the degree of clonotype sharing among donors was expected to be affected by sequencing depth. The genetic and exposure-history diversity represented was limited by the small number of donors.

Measured from the cysteine to the phenylalanine, the CDR3 is 14 residues long. Only the CDR3 region is kept as DNA, spanning 42 bases read in frame from base 1. CDR1 and CDR2, looked up from the germline V gene, are SQVTM and ANQGSEA. A distance of 13 bases separates the germline ends of V and J, which lose 2 bases and 4 bases respectively. Sequenced: PBMCs. This clonotype was obtained from a woman in her thirties or forties in good health. Some clones in this sample may be carry-over from other donors' samples. The rearrangement combines TRBV29-1 with TRBJ2-3, with TRBD2 tentatively as D gene (6 bases match). The CDR3 loop reads CSVEIRDWADTQYF. The sequenced DNA is TGCAGCGTTGAAATAAGGGACTGGGCAGATACGCAGTATTTT.